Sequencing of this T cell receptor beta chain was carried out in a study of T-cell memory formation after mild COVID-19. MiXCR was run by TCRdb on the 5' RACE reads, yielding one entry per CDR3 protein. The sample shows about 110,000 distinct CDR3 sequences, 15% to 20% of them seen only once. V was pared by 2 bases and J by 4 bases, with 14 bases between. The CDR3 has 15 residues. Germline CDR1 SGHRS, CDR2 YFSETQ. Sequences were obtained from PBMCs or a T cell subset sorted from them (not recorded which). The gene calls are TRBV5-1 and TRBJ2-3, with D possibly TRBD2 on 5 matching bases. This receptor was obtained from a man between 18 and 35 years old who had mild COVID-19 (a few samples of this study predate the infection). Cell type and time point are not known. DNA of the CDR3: TGCGCCAGCAGCTTCTTGGCTAGCAAGGCAGATACGCAGTATTTT. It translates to CASSFLASKADTQYF.